The table lists the clone carrying this T cell receptor (beta chain) with many counts. Its target is not known. Amplification yielded TCR beta CDR3 regions, with RNA transcripts as the source. HTBI primers were employed in a first-round RT-PCR of the TCR CDR3. TCRdb re-analysed the multiplex PCR reads in MiXCR, keeping a single row per CDR3 protein. The data show 500,000 to 600,000 distinct CDR3 sequences, approximately 20% seen once. The data stem from a study of T cells in Graves' hyperthyroidism and ophthalmopathy. Broader study findings: Blood also carried most thyroid clonotypes expanded above 0.001. A 13 V-J model separated ophthalmopathy from stable hyperthyroidism.

Trimming pared 8 bases from V and 0 bases from J, leaving 11 bases between. CDR1 and CDR2 from the germline V gene are SNHLY and FYNNEI. This CDR3 contains 13 residues. This clonotype was sampled from a man aged 35-49 years with Graves' ophthalmopathy. The rearrangement uses TRBV2 and TRBJ2-7; D is uncertain. The sequencing sample was made of blood. The CDR3, as DNA: TGTGCCAGCTCCTTTAACCCCTCCTACGAGCAGTACTTC. Translated: CASSFNPSYEQYF.